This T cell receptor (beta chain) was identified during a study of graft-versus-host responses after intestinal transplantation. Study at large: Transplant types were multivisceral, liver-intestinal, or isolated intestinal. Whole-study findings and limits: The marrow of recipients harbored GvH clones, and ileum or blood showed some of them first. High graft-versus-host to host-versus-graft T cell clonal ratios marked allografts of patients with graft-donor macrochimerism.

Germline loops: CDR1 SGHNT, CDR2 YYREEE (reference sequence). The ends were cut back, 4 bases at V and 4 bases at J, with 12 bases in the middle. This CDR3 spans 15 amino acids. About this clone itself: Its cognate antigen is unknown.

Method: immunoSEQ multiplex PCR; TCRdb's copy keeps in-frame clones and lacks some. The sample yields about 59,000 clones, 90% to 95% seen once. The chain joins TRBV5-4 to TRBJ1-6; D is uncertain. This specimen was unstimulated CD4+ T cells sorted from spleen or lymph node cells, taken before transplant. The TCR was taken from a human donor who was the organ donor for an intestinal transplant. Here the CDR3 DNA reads TGTGCCAGCAGCACCTGGCCTCCTTATAATTCACCCCTCCACTTT. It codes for CASSTWPPYNSPLHF.